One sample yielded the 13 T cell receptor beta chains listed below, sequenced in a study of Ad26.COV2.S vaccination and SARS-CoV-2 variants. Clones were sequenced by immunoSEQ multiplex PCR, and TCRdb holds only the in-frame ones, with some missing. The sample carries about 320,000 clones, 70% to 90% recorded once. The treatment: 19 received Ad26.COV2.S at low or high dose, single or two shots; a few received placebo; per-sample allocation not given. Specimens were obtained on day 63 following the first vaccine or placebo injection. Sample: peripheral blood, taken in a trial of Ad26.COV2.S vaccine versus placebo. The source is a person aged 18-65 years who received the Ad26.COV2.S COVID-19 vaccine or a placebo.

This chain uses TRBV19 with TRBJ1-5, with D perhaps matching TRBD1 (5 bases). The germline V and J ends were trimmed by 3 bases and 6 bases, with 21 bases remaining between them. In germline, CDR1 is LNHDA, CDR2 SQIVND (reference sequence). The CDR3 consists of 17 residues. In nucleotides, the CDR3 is TGTGCCAGTAGTATTCAATGGGGCAAATTAGAGTCTCAGCCCCAGCATTTT. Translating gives CASSIQWGKLESQPQHF.

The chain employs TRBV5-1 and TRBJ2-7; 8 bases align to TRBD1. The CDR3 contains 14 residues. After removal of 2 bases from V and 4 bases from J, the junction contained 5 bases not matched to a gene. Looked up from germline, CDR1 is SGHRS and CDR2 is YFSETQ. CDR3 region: CASSLIRGPYEQYF. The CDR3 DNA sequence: TGCGCCAGCAGCTTAATCAGGGGGCCTTACGAGCAGTACTTC.

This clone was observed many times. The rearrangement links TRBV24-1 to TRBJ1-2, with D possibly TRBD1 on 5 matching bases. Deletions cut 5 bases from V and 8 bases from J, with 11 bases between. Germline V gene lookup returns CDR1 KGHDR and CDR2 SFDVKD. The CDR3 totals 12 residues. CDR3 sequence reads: CATSVGRDGYTF. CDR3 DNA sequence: TGTGCCACCAGTGTGGGAAGGGACGGCTACACCTTC.

CDR3 nucleotides: TGCGCCAGCAGCTGGGGGACCCCTCGAGGGTACGAGCAGTACTTC. It codes for CASSWGTPRGYEQYF. V usage is TRBV5-1 and J usage is TRBJ2-7; the D call may be TRBD1 or TRBD2 (5 bases each). V gave up 3 bases and J gave up 4 bases, with 17 bases separating them. CDR3 length: 15 residues. Germline CDR1 and CDR2: SGHRS and YFSETQ.

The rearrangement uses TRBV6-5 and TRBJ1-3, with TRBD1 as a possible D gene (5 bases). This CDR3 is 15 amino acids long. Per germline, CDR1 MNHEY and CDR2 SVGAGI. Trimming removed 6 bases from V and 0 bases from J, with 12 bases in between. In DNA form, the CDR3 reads TGTGCCAGCAGCCCAGGGTTTGGCTCTGGAAACACCATATATTTT. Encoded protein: CASSPGFGSGNTIYF.

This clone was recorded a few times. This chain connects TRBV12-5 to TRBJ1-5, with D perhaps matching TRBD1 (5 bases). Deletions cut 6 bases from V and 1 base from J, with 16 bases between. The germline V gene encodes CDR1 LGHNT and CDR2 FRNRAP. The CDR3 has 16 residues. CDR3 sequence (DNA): TGTGCTAGTGGCCCTAAGGGTCGGGGCAGCAATCAGCCCCAGCATTTT. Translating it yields CASGPKGRGSNQPQHF.

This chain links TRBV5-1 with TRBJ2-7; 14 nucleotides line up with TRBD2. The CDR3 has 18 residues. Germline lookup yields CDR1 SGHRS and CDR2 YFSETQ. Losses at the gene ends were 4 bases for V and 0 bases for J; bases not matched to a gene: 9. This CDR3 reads CASSLRTSGGSSSYEQYF. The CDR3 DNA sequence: TGCGCCAGCAGCCTCAGGACTAGCGGGGGGAGTAGCTCCTACGAGCAGTACTTC.

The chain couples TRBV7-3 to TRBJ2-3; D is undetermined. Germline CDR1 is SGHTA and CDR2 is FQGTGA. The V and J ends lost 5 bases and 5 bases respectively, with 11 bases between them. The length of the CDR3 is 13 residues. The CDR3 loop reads CASSPQFGDTQYF. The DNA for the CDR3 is TGTGCCAGCAGCCCCCAGTTCGGAGATACGCAGTATTTT. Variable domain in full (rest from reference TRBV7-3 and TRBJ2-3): GAGVSQTPSNKVTEKGKYVELRCDPISGHTALYWYRQSLGQGPEFLIYFQGTGAADDSGLPNDRFFAVRPEGSVSTLKIQRTERGDSAVYLCASSPQFGDTQYFGPGTRLTVL.

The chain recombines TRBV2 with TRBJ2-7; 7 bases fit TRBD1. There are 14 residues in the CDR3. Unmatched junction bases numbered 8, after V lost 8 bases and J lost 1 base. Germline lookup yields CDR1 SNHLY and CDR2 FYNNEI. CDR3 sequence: CASWTGILSYEQYF. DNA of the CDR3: TGTGCCAGCTGGACAGGCATCCTTTCCTACGAGCAGTACTTC.

The DNA for the CDR3 is TGCGCCAGCAGCTTGGGGGTGAGAGATAACCAGTACTTC. This gives the protein CASSLGVRDNQYF. The rearrangement uses TRBV5-1 and TRBJ2-5; D not resolved. V was pared by 0 bases and J by 10 bases, with 13 bases between. Per germline, CDR1 SGHRS and CDR2 YFSETQ. This CDR3 has 13 residues.

The CDR3 nucleotides are TGTGCCAGCAGTTCGGGGCGGGACACCAGCACAGATACGCAGTATTTT. Protein product: CASSSGRDTSTDTQYF. V usage is TRBV7-9 and J usage is TRBJ2-3; D possibly matches TRBD1 or TRBD2 (6 bases each). This CDR3 has 16 residues. V was cut by 6 bases and J by 0 bases, with 16 bases left in between. Germline CDR1 and CDR2: SEHNR and FQNEAQ (reference sequence).

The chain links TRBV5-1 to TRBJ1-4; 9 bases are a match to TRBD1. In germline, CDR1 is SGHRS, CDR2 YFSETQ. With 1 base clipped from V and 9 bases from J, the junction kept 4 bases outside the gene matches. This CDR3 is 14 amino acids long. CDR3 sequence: CASSLSGQGKKLFF. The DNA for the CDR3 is TGCGCCAGCAGCTTGTCGGGACAGGGCAAAAAACTGTTTTTT.

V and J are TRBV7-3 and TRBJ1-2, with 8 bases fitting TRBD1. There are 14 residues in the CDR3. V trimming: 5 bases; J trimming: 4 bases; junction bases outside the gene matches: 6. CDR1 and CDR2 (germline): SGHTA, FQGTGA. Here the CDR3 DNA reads TGTGCCAGCAGCCCCGGACAGGGACGCTATGGCTACACCTTC. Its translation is CASSPGQGRYGYTF.